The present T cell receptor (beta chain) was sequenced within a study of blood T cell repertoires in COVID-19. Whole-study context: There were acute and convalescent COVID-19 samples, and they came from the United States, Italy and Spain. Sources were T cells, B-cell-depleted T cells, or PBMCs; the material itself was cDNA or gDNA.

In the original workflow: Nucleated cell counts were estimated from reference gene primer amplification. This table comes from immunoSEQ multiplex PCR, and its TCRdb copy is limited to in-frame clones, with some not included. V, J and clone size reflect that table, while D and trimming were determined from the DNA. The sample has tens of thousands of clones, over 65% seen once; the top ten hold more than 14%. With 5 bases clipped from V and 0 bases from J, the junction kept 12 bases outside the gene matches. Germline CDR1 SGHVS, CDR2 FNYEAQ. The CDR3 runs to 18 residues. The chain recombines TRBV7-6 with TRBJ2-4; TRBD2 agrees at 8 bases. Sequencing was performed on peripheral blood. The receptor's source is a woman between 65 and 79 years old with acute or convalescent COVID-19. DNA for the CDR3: TGTGCCAGCAGCGTGGGTGAGGCGGGGGGAATAGCCAAAAACATTCAGTACTTC. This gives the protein CASSVGEAGGIAKNIQYF. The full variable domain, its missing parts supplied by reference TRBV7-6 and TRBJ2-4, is GAGVSQSPRYKVTKRGQDVALRCDPISGHVSLYWYRQALGQGPEFLTYFNYEAQQDKSGLPNDRFSAERPEGSISTLTIQRTEQRDSAMYRCASSVGEAGGIAKNIQYFGAGTRLSVL.